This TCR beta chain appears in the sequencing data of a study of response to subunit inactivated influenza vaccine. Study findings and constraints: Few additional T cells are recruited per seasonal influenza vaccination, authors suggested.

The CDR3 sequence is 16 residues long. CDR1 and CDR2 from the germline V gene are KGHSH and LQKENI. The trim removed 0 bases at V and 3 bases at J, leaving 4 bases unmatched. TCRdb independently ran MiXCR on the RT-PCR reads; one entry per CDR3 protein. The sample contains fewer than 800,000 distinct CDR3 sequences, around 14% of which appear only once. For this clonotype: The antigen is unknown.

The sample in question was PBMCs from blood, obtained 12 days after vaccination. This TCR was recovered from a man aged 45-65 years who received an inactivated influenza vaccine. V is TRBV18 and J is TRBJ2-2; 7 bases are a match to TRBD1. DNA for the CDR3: TGTGCCAGCTCACCACCGATGACAGGGTACACCGGGGAGCTGTTTTTT. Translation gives CASSPPMTGYTGELFF.